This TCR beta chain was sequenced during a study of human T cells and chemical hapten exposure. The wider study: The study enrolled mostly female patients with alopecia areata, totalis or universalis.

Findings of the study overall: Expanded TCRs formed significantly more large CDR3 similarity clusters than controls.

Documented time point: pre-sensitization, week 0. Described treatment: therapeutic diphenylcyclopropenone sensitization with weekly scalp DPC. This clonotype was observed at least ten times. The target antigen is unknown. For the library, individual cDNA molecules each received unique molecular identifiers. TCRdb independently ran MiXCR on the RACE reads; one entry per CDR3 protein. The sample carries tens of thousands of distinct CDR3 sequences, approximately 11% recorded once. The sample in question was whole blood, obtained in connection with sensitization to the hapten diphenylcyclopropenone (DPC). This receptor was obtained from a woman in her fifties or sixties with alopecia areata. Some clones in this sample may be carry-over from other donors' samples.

This CDR3 reads CASSQGVAQGVGEQYF. DNA for the CDR3: TGTGCCAGCAGCCAAGGTGTAGCTCAGGGTGTAGGCGAGCAGTACTTC. V and J are TRBV4-2 and TRBJ2-7; D perhaps matches TRBD1 (5 bases). Per germline, CDR1 LGHNA and CDR2 YNFKEQ. V was trimmed by 1 base and J by 6 bases, leaving 19 bases between them. The CDR3 extends over 16 amino acids.